This T cell receptor (beta chain) was recorded in a study of cytomegalovirus exposure and HLA in healthy donors. Study results and caveats: As was reported, the classifier diagnosed cytomegalovirus status with high specificity and sensitivity.

The donors were members of the roughly 120-subject validation cohort (separate from the approximately 650-subject first cohort). Only in-frame clones appear in the TCRdb table, and some are missing; sequencing was by immunoSEQ multiplex PCR. The sample contains approximately 140,000 clones, around 87% of which appear only once. About this clone: Its target is unknown.

What was sequenced was PBMCs. The sequence derives from a man in his late teens or twenties in good health and CMV-seropositive.

Written as DNA, the CDR3 is TGTGCCAGCAGCTCTCTCGGGAGGTTCAATGAGCAGTTCTTC. The encoded protein is CASSSLGRFNEQFF. The chain recombines TRBV11-3 with TRBJ2-1, with TRBD2 identical over 7 bases. CDR1 is SGHNT and CDR2 is YENEEA in the germline V gene. V lost 4 bases and J lost 6; bases outside the gene matches: 6. The CDR3 loop spans 14 amino acids.